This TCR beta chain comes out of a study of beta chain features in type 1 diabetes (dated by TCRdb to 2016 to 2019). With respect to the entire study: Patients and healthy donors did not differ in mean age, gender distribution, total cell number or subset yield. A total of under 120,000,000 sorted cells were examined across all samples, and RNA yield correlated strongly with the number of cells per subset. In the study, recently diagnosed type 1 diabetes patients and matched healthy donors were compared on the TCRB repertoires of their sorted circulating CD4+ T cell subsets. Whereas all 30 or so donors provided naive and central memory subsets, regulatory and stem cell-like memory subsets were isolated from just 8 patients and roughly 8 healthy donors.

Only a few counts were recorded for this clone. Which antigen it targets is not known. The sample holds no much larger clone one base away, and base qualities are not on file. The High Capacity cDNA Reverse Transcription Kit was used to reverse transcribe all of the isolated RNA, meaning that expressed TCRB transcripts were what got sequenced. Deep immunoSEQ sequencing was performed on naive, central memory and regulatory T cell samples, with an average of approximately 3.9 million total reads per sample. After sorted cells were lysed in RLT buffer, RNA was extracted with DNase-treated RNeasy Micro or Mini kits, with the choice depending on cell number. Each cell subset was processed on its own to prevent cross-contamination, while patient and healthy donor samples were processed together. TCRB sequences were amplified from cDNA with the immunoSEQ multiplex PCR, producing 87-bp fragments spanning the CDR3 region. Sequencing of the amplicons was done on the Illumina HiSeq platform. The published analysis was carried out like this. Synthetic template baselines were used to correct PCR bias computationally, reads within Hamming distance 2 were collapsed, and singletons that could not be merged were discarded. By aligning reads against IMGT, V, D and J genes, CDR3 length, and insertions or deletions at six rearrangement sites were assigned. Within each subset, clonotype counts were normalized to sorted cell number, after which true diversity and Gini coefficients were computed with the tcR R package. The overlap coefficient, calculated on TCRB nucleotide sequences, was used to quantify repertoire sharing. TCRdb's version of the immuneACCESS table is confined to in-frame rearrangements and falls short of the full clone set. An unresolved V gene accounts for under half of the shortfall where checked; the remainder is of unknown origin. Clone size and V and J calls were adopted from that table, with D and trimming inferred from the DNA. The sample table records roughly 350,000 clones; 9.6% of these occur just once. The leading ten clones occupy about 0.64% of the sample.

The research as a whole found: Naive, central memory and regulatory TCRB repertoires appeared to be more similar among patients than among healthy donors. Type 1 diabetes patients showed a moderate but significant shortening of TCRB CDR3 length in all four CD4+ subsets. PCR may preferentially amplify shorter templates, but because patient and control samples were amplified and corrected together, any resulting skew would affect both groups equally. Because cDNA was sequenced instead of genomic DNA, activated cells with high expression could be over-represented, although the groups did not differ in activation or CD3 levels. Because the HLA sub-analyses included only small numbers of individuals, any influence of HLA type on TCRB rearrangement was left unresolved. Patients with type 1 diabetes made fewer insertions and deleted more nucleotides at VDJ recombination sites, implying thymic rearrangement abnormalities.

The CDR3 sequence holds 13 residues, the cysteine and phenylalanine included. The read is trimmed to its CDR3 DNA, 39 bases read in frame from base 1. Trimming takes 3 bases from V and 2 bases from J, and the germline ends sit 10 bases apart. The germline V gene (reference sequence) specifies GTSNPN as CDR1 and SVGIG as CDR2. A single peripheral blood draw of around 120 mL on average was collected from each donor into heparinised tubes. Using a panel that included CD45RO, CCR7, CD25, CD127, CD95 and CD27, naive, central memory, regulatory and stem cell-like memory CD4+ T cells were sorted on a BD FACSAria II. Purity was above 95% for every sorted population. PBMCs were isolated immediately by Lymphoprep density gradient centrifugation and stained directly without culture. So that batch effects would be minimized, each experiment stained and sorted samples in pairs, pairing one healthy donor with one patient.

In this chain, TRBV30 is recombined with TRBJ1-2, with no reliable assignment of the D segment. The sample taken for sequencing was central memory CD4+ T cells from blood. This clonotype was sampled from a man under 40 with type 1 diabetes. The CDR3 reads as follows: CAWRSEGNYGYTF. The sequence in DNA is TGTGCCTGGAGATCGGAAGGGAACTATGGCTACACCTTC.